This T cell receptor beta chain comes out of a study of CD8 T cells in Susac syndrome. Random hexamers primed reverse transcription of about 0.45 to 1 ug RNA. The CDR3 of TCR beta was amplified by immunoSEQ multiplex PCR across 54 Vbeta and 13 Jbeta. One entry per CDR3 protein, called by TCRdb with MiXCR from the immunoSEQ multiplex PCR reads. The table lists approximately 200,000 distinct CDR3 sequences, 90% to 96% of them singletons. Germline values: CDR1 MDHEN, CDR2 SYDVKM. Deletions cut 6 bases from V and 0 bases from J, with 12 bases between. There are 15 residues in the CDR3. Sequencing of TCR beta was undertaken in CD8+ and CD4+ T cells derived from blood. The multiple sclerosis control group consisted of treatment-naive patients whose relapsing-remitting disease, which was either stable or active, fulfilled revised McDonald criteria.

The chain recombines TRBV28 with TRBJ1-5; D uncertain. Sequencing used CD4+ T cells from PBMCs. The clonotype originates from a human donor with multiple sclerosis. CDR3 sequence reads: CASSLDHSSNQPQHF. For the CDR3, the DNA is TGTGCCAGCAGCCTGGACCACTCTAGCAATCAGCCCCAGCATTTT. Drawing the rest from reference TRBV28 and TRBJ1-5, the complete variable domain is DVKVTQSSRYLVKRTGEKVFLECVQDMDHENMFWYRQDPGLGLRLIYFSYDVKMKEKGDIPEGYSVSREKKERFSLILESASTNQTSMYLCASSLDHSSNQPQHFGDGTRLSIL.